This TCR beta chain was sequenced in a study of T cell changes during pregnancy in multiple sclerosis. Profiled with immunoSEQ multiplex PCR; TCRdb holds only in-frame clones, not every one. Among about 60,000 clones, about 89% were seen once, and the ten largest hold roughly 0.7%. This CDR3 is built from 15 residues. Germline V CDR1 and CDR2: SEHNR, FQNEAQ (reference sequence). V was cut by 5 bases and J by 0 bases, with 14 bases left in between. This chain uses TRBV7-9 with TRBJ2-7, with a tentative D call TRBD1 (5 bases). This specimen consisted of CD4+ T cells from peripheral blood mononuclear cells, obtained in the first trimester of pregnancy. The receptor was isolated from a female donor with multiple sclerosis, enrolled in a pregnancy study. CDR3 residues: CASSSDRSSSYEQYF. The CDR3 coding sequence is TGTGCCAGCAGCAGTGACAGATCCAGCTCCTACGAGCAGTACTTC. Combining the CDR3 with reference TRBV7-9 and TRBJ2-7 gives the whole variable domain DTGVSQNPRHKITKRGQNVTFRCDPISEHNRLYWYRQTLGQGPEFLTYFQNEAQLEKSRLLSDRFSAERPKGSFSTLEIQRTEQGDSAMYLCASSSDRSSSYEQYFGPGTRLTVT.